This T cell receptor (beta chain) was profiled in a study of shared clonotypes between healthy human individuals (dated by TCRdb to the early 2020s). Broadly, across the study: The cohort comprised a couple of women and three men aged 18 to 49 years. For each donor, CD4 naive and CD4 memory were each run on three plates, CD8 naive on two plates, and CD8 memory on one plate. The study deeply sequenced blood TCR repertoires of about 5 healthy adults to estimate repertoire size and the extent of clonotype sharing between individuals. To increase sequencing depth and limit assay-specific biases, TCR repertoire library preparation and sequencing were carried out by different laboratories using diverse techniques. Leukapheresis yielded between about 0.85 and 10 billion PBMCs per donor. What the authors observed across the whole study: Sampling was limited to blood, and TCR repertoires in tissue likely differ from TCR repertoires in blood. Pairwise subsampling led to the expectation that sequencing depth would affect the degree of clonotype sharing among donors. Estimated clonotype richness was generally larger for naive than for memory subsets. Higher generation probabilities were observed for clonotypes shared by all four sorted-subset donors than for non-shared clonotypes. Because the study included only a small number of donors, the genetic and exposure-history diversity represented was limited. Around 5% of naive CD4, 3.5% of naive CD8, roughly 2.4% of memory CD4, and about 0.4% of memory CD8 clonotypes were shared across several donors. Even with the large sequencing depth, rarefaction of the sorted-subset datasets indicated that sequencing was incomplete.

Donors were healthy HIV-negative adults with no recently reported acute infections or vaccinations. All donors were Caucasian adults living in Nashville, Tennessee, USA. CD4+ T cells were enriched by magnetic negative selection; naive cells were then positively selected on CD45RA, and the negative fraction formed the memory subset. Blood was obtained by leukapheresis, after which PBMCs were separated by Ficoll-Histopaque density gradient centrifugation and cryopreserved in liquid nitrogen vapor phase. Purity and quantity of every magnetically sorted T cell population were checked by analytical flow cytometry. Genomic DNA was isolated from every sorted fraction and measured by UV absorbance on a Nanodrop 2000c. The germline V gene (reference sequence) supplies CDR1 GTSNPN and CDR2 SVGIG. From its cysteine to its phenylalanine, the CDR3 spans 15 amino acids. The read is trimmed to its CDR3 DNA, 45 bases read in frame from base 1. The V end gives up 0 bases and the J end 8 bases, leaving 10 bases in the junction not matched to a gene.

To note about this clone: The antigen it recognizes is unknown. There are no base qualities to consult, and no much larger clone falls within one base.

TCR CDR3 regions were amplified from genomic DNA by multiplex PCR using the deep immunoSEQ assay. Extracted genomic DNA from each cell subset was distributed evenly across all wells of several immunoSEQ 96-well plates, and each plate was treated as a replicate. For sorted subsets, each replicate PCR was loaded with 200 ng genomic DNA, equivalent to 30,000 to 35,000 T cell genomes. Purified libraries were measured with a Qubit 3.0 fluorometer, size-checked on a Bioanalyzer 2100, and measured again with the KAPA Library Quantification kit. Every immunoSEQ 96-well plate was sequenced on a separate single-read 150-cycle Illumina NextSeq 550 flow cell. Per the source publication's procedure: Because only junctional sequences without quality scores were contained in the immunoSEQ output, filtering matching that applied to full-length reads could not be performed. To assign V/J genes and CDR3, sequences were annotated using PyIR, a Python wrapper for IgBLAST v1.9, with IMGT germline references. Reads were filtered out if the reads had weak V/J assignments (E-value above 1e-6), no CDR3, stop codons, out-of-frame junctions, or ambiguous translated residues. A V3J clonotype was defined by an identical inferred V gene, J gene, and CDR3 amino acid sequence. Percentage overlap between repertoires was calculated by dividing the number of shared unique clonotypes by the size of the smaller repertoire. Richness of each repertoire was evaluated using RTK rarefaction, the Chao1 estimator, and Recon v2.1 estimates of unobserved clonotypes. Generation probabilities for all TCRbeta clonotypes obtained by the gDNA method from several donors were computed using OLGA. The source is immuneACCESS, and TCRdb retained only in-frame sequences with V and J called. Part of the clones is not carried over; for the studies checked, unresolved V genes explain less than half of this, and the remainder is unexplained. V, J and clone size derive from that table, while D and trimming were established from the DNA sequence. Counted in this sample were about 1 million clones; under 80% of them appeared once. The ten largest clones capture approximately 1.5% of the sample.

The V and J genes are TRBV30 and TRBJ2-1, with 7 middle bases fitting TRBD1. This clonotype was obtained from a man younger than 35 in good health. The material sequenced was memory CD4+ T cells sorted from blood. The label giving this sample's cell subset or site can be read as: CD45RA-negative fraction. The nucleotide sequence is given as TGTGCCTGGAGTGTAAGGGGGCGCGTCGTATATGAGCAGTTCTTC. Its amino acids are CAWSVRGRVVYEQFF.